This T cell receptor (beta chain) was identified during a study of T cell responses to AZD1222 COVID-19 vaccine. Germline-derived CDR1 and CDR2 are SGHRS and YFSETQ. This CDR3 is built from 15 residues. Trimming took 1 base from V and 5 from J, leaving 12 bases between them. The study, taken as a whole, reports: Baseline seropositives among AZD1222 recipients totaled only five to seven. Vaccine-associated CD4 TCRs ranged over spike, dominating at 160-218 and 743-854. Breadth and depth of Spike-specific TCRs rose after two AZD1222 doses. Clonal diversity may have been underestimated in mostly white British donors.

Assay used: immunoSEQ multiplex PCR; TCRdb lists only in-frame clones, some missing. The sample has about 100,000 clones, about 89% seen once. A note on this clone: What it recognizes is unknown.

This sequence was found in an adult in good health. The chain combines TRBV5-1 with TRBJ2-2, with D perhaps matching TRBD1 (5 bases). Material: peripheral blood, obtained on day 0 of AZD1222 vaccination. This CDR3 reads CASSLPRVGTGELFF. Here the CDR3 DNA reads TGCGCCAGCAGCTTGCCCAGGGTAGGGACCGGGGAGCTGTTTTTT.